Each of the 26 T cell receptor beta chains below was sequenced from the same sample in a study of T cells in Graves' hyperthyroidism and ophthalmopathy. The CDR3 regions of TCR beta were amplified from RNA transcripts. The HTBI set primed first-round TCR CDR3 RT-PCR. TCRdb recomputed calls from the multiplex PCR reads with MiXCR, one row per CDR3 protein. This sample has approximately 740,000 distinct CDR3 sequences, with 12% to 15% found just once. Sequencing was performed on blood. These receptors all come from a woman between 18 and 29 years old with Graves' hyperthyroidism.

This clonotype was seen repeatedly, ten times or more. CDR3 DNA: TGTGCCAGCAGTCCAACAGGGTCGGGCACAGATACGCAGTATTTT. Protein: CASSPTGSGTDTQYF. The chain has TRBV28 and TRBJ2-3; perhaps TRBD1 as D (6 bases). The germline gives CDR1 MDHEN, CDR2 SYDVKM. The CDR3 runs 15 residues. V dropped 5 bases and J dropped 1 base, with 13 bases sitting between them.

In its sample, this clonotype was seen a few times. The chain links TRBV28 to TRBJ1-3; 7 bases are shared with TRBD1. Germline-derived CDR1 and CDR2 are MDHEN and SYDVKM. V dropped 6 bases and J dropped 0; count of bases not matched to a gene: 8. The CDR3 loop spans 16 amino acids. The CDR3, as DNA: TGTGCCAGCAGACCGGGGACAGTGCTCTCTGGAAACACCATATATTTT. Encoded protein: CASRPGTVLSGNTIYF.

This clonotype came up many times. The CDR3 nucleotides are TGTGCCAGCAGCCCAGGGTTCCAAGAGACCCAGTACTTC. It is translated as CASSPGFQETQYF. This rearrangement joins TRBV18 to TRBJ2-5; tentatively, D is TRBD1 (5 bases). Germline CDR1 KGHSH, CDR2 LQKENI. The CDR3 length is 13 residues. V was shortened by 8 bases and J by 1 base, with 11 bases between the two germline ends.

The chain couples TRBV18 to TRBJ2-5, with D perhaps matching TRBD1 (6 bases). V lost 2 bases and J lost 7, with 29 bases in between. The CDR3 covers 19 residues. The germline V gene has CDR1 KGHSH and CDR2 LQKENI. The CDR3 bases are TGTGCCAGCTCACCATCCCTTCTTAAGACAGGCCCCACGAAGGTGACCCAGTACTTC. Translating it yields CASSPSLLKTGPTKVTQYF.

The genes are TRBV7-9 and TRBJ2-4; 8 positions match TRBD1. CDR3 length: 13 amino acids. Germline trimming cut 0 bases from V and 15 bases from J; bases unmatched to any gene: 7. Germline CDR1 and CDR2: SEHNR and FQNEAQ (reference sequence). The CDR3 here is CASSLARDRGGYF. In nucleotides, the CDR3 is TGTGCCAGCAGCTTAGCCCGTGACAGGGGCGGGTACTTC. Full variable domain (missing parts from reference TRBV7-9 and TRBJ2-4): DTGVSQNPRHKITKRGQNVTFRCDPISEHNRLYWYRQTLGQGPEFLTYFQNEAQLEKSRLLSDRFSAERPKGSFSTLEIQRTEQGDSAMYLCASSLARDRGGYFGAGTRLSVL.

The CDR3 DNA is TGTGCCAGCAACCTAGCGGGACCCACCGGGGAGCTGTTTTTT. Translation gives CASNLAGPTGELFF. V and J are TRBV7-9 and TRBJ2-2; TRBD2 agrees at 9 bases. CDR3 length: 14 residues. The V and J ends lost 7 bases and 4 bases, in that order; junction bases with no gene match: 4. Germline lookup yields CDR1 SEHNR and CDR2 FQNEAQ (reference sequence).

This clonotype was seen a few times. This chain connects TRBV6-2 or TRBV6-3 to TRBJ2-1; 7 bases agree with TRBD2. The V gene's germline CDR1 is MNHEY and CDR2 SVGEGT. The CDR3 is 14 amino acids. J lost 9 bases, V lost 0 bases, and 5 bases had no gene match. CDR3 residues: CASSYSASGLEQFF. CDR3 coding DNA: TGTGCCAGCAGTTACTCGGCTAGCGGTCTTGAGCAGTTCTTC.

This clonotype was counted many times. The V call is TRBV5-6, the J call TRBJ2-3, with 14 bases lining up with TRBD2. The germline gives CDR1 SGHDT, CDR2 YYEEEE. This CDR3 has 16 amino acids. V dropped 5 bases and J dropped 6; count of bases not matched to a gene: 8. The CDR3 here is CASRYPGLAGADTQYF. The CDR3 DNA reads as TGTGCCAGCAGATATCCGGGACTAGCGGGAGCGGATACGCAGTATTTT.

V gene TRBV7-9 combines with J gene TRBJ2-7; 11 bases match TRBD2. J gave up 0 bases and V 5 bases, and 6 bases lay outside the gene matches. Per the germline V gene, CDR1 is SEHNR and CDR2 is FQNEAQ (reference sequence). The CDR3 totals 16 residues. CDR3 sequence reads: CASSRGLAETSYEQYF. CDR3 DNA sequence: TGTGCCAGCAGCAGGGGACTAGCGGAAACCTCCTACGAGCAGTACTTC.

In this sample, this clonotype turned up many times. V usage is TRBV2 and J usage is TRBJ2-1; D gene uncertain. The CDR3 totals 12 residues. Germline lookup yields CDR1 SNHLY and CDR2 FYNNEI. V lost 6 bases to trimming and J lost 10 bases, with 13 bases between them. CDR3 loop: CASRERRREQFF. CDR3 nucleotides: TGTGCCAGCAGGGAGAGGAGACGGGAGCAGTTCTTC.

The rearrangement uses TRBV14 and TRBJ2-3; D unresolved. This CDR3 contains 16 residues. The germline CDR1 and CDR2 sequences are SGHDN and FVKESK. V lost 1 base to trimming and J lost 2 bases, with 13 bases between them. CDR3 nucleotide sequence: TGTGCCAGCAGCCAAGCCCGCGACCTCCTCACAGATACGCAGTATTTT. Encoded protein: CASSQARDLLTDTQYF.

This clonotype was seen ten or more times. The chain has TRBV10-3 and TRBJ1-1; D uncertain. Trimming took 4 bases from V and 1 from J, leaving 7 bases between them. In germline, CDR1 is ENHRY, CDR2 SYGVKD. The CDR3 totals 13 residues. CDR3 protein: CAISVGQNTEAFF. CDR3 nucleotides: TGTGCCATCAGTGTTGGTCAGAACACTGAAGCTTTCTTT.

The chain uses TRBV12-3 or TRBV12-4 and TRBJ2-7, with no clear D. V shed 8 bases and J shed 6 bases, with 14 bases lying between them. The length of the CDR3 is 12 residues. CDR3 bases: TGTGCCAGCGTGTCAGGATGGGGCGAGCAGTACTTC. Encoded protein: CASVSGWGEQYF.

This chain joins TRBV12-5 and TRBJ2-1; D possibly corresponds to TRBD1 (6 bases). CDR1 and CDR2 (germline): LGHNT, FRNRAP. This CDR3 comprises 12 residues. With 4 bases removed from V and 9 bases from J, the gap between germline ends came to 10 bases. CDR3 in amino acids: CASGYRAGEQFF. CDR3 nucleotide sequence: TGTGCTAGTGGTTACAGGGCGGGTGAGCAGTTCTTC. Full variable domain (outside the CDR3, taken from reference TRBV12-5 and TRBJ2-1): DARVTQTPRHKVTEMGQEVTMRCQPILGHNTVFWYRQTMMQGLELLAYFRNRAPLDDSGMPKDRFSAEMPDATLATLKIQPSEPRDSAVYFCASGYRAGEQFFGPGTRLTVL.

Of note for this clonotype: This may come from a read error, since a much larger clone is one base off. This chain uses TRBV7-2 with TRBJ2-3; perhaps D is TRBD1 or TRBD2 (7 bases each). The V and J ends lost 8 bases and 1 base respectively, with 19 bases between them. CDR3 length equals 16 residues. Germline lookup yields CDR1 SGHTA and CDR2 FQGNSA. Here the CDR3 DNA reads TGTGCCAGCGGCCCAGGGGGGGGGGGGGGCACAGATACGCAGTATTTT. Amino acids: CASGPGGGGGTDTQYF.

This chain uses TRBV19 with TRBJ1-5; D gene ambiguous. CDR1 is LNHDA and CDR2 is SQIVND in the germline V gene (reference sequence). This CDR3 contains 16 residues. The V end lost 1 base, the J end lost 4 bases, and 14 bases lay between the germline ends. In DNA form, the CDR3 reads TGTGCCAGTAGTATAGGGGTCAACTTTAGAAATCAGCCCCAGCATTTT. Amino acids: CASSIGVNFRNQPQHF.

The chain is built from TRBV4-2 and TRBJ1-2; unclear D gene. Germline lookup yields CDR1 LGHNA and CDR2 YNFKEQ. The CDR3 runs to 11 residues. Between the trimmed V and J ends, which lost 3 bases and 7 bases, there was a span of 6 bases. In DNA form, the CDR3 reads TGTGCCAGCAGCCAGACGGGTGGCTACACCTTC. This codes for CASSQTGGYTF.

Points on this clonotype: A single base separates this from a much larger clone, so it may be a read error. V gene TRBV2 combines with J gene TRBJ1-3; D might be TRBD1 (5 bases). Germline V gene sequence: CDR1 SNHLY, CDR2 FYNNEI. The CDR3 totals 18 residues. As DNA, the CDR3 is TGTGCCAGCAGTGAAAGGGGAGGAGAACTTAACTCTGAAAACACCATATATTTT. Its protein is CASSERGGELNSENTIYF.

The rearrangement joins TRBV2 to TRBJ2-1; D is possibly TRBD2 (5 bases). Germline V gene data show CDR1 as SNHLY and CDR2 as FYNNEI. Between the trimmed V and J ends, which lost 6 bases and 9 bases, there was a span of 18 bases. CDR3 length: 14 residues. CDR3 sequence (DNA): TGTGCCAGCAGCTGGACTCCCGCGGGCGGTGAGCAGTTCTTC. Translating gives CASSWTPAGGEQFF.

This clonotype has at least ten counts. The CDR3 spells CSARKAGSHYEQYF. CDR3 coding DNA: TGCAGTGCTAGAAAAGCGGGATCCCACTACGAGCAGTACTTC. V is TRBV20-1 and J is TRBJ2-7, with 7 nucleotides matching TRBD2. The CDR3 loop spans 14 amino acids. V dropped 2 bases and J dropped 3; count of bases not matched to a gene: 7. Germline V CDR1 and CDR2: DFQATT, SNEGSKA (reference sequence).

In its sample, this clonotype was seen a few times. The rearrangement uses TRBV5-1 and TRBJ2-2; no definite D call. V lost 0 bases to trimming and J lost 1 base, with 10 bases between them. This CDR3 spans 16 amino acids. Germline CDR1 reads SGHRS; CDR2 reads YFSETQ. CDR3 residues: CASSLVPEENTGELFF. CDR3 in DNA: TGCGCCAGCAGCTTGGTCCCCGAGGAGAACACCGGGGAGCTGTTTTTT.

This clonotype has more than one count but fewer than ten. This chain uses TRBV19 with TRBJ1-2; D unresolved. Germline values: CDR1 LNHDA, CDR2 SQIVND (reference sequence). V dropped 3 bases and J dropped 4 bases, with 21 bases sitting between them. The CDR3 totals 17 residues. The DNA for the CDR3 is TGTGCCAGTAGTATGGGCGGTTGGTGGGCAACGGGCTATGGCTACACCTTC. Protein product: CASSMGGWWATGYGYTF. Full variable domain (outside the CDR3, taken from reference TRBV19 and TRBJ1-2): DGGITQSPKYLFRKEGQNVTLSCEQNLNHDAMYWYRQDPGQGLRLIYYSQIVNDFQKGDIAEGYSVSREKKESFPLTVTSAQKNPTAFYLCASSMGGWWATGYGYTFGSGTRLTVV.

The chain joins TRBV30 to TRBJ1-2; D is uncertain. The V end was cut by 1 base, the J end by 8 bases, with 23 bases between. This CDR3 comprises 16 residues. Germline CDR1 is GTSNPN and CDR2 is SVGIG (reference sequence). The DNA for the CDR3 is TGTGCCTGGAGTGAGGCAGGTAACCCCCTCTACTGGGGCTACACCTTC. It translates to CAWSEAGNPLYWGYTF.

J is TRBJ2-3 and V is TRBV6-1; 9 positions agree with TRBD1. The V gene's germline CDR1 is MNHNS and CDR2 SASEGT. V lost 5 bases and J lost 4; bases outside the gene matches: 7. This CDR3 spans 15 amino acids. The CDR3 sequence: CASSPGTGSSDTQYF. CDR3 coding DNA: TGTGCCAGCAGTCCCGGGACAGGGAGTTCAGATACGCAGTATTTT.

This clonotype appeared a few times. The chain links TRBV6-1 to TRBJ2-7, with D possibly matching TRBD2 (5 bases). Trimming took 10 bases from V and 6 from J, leaving 19 bases between them. Germline V CDR1 and CDR2: MNHNS, SASEGT. This CDR3 contains 13 residues. CDR3 residues: CATSGSRVGEQYF. The CDR3 nucleotides are TGTGCCACCTCCGGGTCGAGGGTTGGCGAGCAGTACTTC.

This clonotype came up many times. The chain couples TRBV27 to TRBJ2-1; 13 bases map to TRBD2. Germline V gene data show CDR1 as MNHEY and CDR2 as SMNVEV (reference sequence). The CDR3 has 18 residues. J lost 4 bases, V lost 7 bases, and 13 bases had no gene match. In DNA form, the CDR3 reads TGTGCCAGCACCCCCCCCCGCACTAGCGGGAGGGCTTACAATGAGCAGTTCTTC. Its translation is CASTPPRTSGRAYNEQFF.